The 13 T cell receptor beta chains given below trace back to one sample, sequenced in a study of T cell responses to AZD1222 COVID-19 vaccine (dated by TCRdb to the early 2020s). Libraries were made using the immunoSEQ multiplex PCR assay. TCRdb mirrors the immuneACCESS table, restricted to in-frame sequences. Some clones are absent from its copies; in checked studies, under half trace to an unresolved V gene, and the reason for the others is unknown. This sample comprises approximately 120,000 clones, around 80% of them detected only once. The top ten hold roughly a quarter of the sample. The time point label on this specimen signifies: about 28 days (+/-7) after the second vaccine dose. This specimen was peripheral blood, taken 28 days after the second AZD1222 dose. These receptors all stem from an adult who received the AZD1222 COVID-19 vaccine.

V is TRBV19 and J is TRBJ2-7; 14 nucleotides line up with TRBD2. CDR3 length: 16 residues. Germline loops: CDR1 LNHDA, CDR2 SQIVND (reference sequence). The trim removed 4 bases at V and 2 bases at J, leaving 4 bases unmatched. CDR3 DNA: TGTGCCAGTAGTAGGACTAGCGGGGGGAAAACCTACGAGCAGTACTTC. Translation: CASSRTSGGKTYEQYF.

V gene TRBV10-3 combines with J gene TRBJ1-1; 9 positions agree with TRBD1. With 4 bases clipped from V and 1 base from J, the junction kept 4 bases outside the gene matches. CDR1 and CDR2 (germline): ENHRY, SYGVKD. This CDR3 is built from 15 residues. CDR3 amino acids: CAISGGQGGNTEAFF. The DNA for the CDR3 is TGTGCCATCAGTGGGGGACAGGGTGGGAACACTGAAGCTTTCTTT.

V is TRBV28 and J is TRBJ1-2; the match to TRBD1 covers 7 bases. This CDR3 comprises 15 residues. The V gene end was trimmed by 6 bases and the J gene end by 3 bases; junction bases not matched to a gene: 10. Germline-derived CDR1 and CDR2 are MDHEN and SYDVKM. The CDR3 DNA follows: TGTGCCAGCAGGGGAGGTCGACAGGGAGACTATGGCTACACCTTC. Translating it yields CASRGGRQGDYGYTF.

The V call is TRBV4-3, the J call TRBJ1-4; D perhaps matches TRBD1 (5 bases). Germline CDR1 reads LGHNA; CDR2 reads YSLEER. V was clipped by 8 bases and J by 8 bases, with 15 bases between them. CDR3 size: 13 residues. DNA for the CDR3: TGCGCCAGCCAGCGGGGCAGCGGAGAAAAACTGTTTTTT. Translating gives CASQRGSGEKLFF.

The chain joins TRBV5-6 to TRBJ1-1; D call uncertain. The CDR3 has 13 amino acids. Trimming cost V 3 bases and J 10 bases, with 16 bases left between them. From germline, CDR1 is SGHDT and CDR2 YYEEEE. CDR3 sequence (DNA): TGTGCCAGCAGCTCTCCCTCGGCGGTGGGAGCTTTCTTT. This gives the protein CASSSPSAVGAFF.

This rearrangement joins TRBV11-2 to TRBJ1-6; D may be TRBD1 (6 bases). V was clipped by 3 bases and J by 8 bases, with 11 bases between them. The CDR3 runs 14 residues. Germline assignment: CDR1 SGHAT and CDR2 FQNNGV. The CDR3, as DNA: TGTGCCAGCAGCTTTGGATACAGGGATTCACCCCTCCACTTT. Its translation is CASSFGYRDSPLHF.

The CDR3: CASTGVASYEQYF. As DNA, the CDR3 is TGTGCCAGCACGGGCGTCGCCTCCTACGAGCAGTACTTC. This sequence joins TRBV7-2 and TRBJ2-7, with D uncertain. With 7 bases removed from V and 0 bases from J, the gap between germline ends came to 10 bases. CDR3 length: 13 residues. Germline lookup yields CDR1 SGHTA and CDR2 FQGNSA. Full variable domain (outside the CDR3, taken from reference TRBV7-2 and TRBJ2-7): GAGVSQSPSNKVTEKGKDVELRCDPISGHTALYWYRQSLGQGLEFLIYFQGNSAPDKSGLPSDRFSAERTGGSVSTLTIQRTQQEDSAVYLCASTGVASYEQYFGPGTRLTVT.

The rearrangement uses TRBV19 and TRBJ1-5, with 9 positions matching TRBD1. Trimming at V came to 4 bases and at J to 6 bases, leaving 16 bases not matched to a gene. CDR3 length: 18 amino acids. The germline CDR1 and CDR2 sequences are LNHDA and SQIVND (reference sequence). CDR3 in amino acids: CASSTTWTGALLGQPQHF. The CDR3 nucleotides read TGTGCCAGTAGTACAACTTGGACAGGGGCTCTTTTGGGTCAGCCCCAGCATTTT.

V gene TRBV7-2 combines with J gene TRBJ1-4; possibly TRBD1 for D (5 bases). Germline loops: CDR1 SGHTA, CDR2 FQGNSA. The length of the CDR3 is 16 residues. With 3 bases removed from V and 8 bases from J, the gap between germline ends came to 19 bases. The CDR3 loop is CASSLQGWGREEKLFF. For the CDR3, the DNA is TGTGCCAGCAGCTTGCAGGGCTGGGGCCGGGAGGAAAAACTGTTTTTT.

The chain recombines TRBV5-6 with TRBJ1-6; the D gene is possibly TRBD1 (6 bases). The germline V and J ends were trimmed by 1 base and 7 bases, with 15 bases remaining between them. The CDR3 spans 16 residues. Germline CDR1 reads SGHDT; CDR2 reads YYEEEE. CDR3 loop: CASSLFVRTENSPLHF. The CDR3 DNA reads TGTGCCAGCAGCTTGTTTGTGAGGACAGAAAATTCACCCCTCCACTTT.

The sample holds one count of this clone. The chain links TRBV6-5 to TRBJ1-2; unclear D gene. The CDR3 spans 12 residues. V lost 5 bases to trimming and J lost 5 bases, with 9 bases between them. Germline V gives CDR1 MNHEY, CDR2 SVGAGI. CDR3 sequence (DNA): TGTGCCAGCAGTCCGGGTCTTTATGGCTACACCTTC. Its translation: CASSPGLYGYTF.

The chain has TRBV6-5 and TRBJ1-2; D perhaps matches TRBD1 (5 bases). This CDR3 region has 15 residues. Germline V gene data show CDR1 as MNHEY and CDR2 as SVGAGI. Trimming removed 5 bases at V and 4 bases at J, with 17 bases between. Written as DNA, the CDR3 is TGTGCCAGCAGTCAGACCCTTACAGGAATCTATGGCTACACCTTC. Translation gives CASSQTLTGIYGYTF.

V gene TRBV10-3 combines with J gene TRBJ1-6, with TRBD1 as a possible D gene (5 bases). V was shortened by 6 bases and J by 10 bases, with 19 bases between the two germline ends. Germline CDR1 is ENHRY and CDR2 is SYGVKD. CDR3 size: 15 residues. The CDR3 sequence is CAIRGGPAGTSPLHF. CDR3 DNA: TGTGCCATCAGAGGAGGCCCCGCAGGGACCTCACCCCTCCACTTT.